Listed here are 8 T cell receptor beta chains from one sample, sequenced in a study of vaccination effects on CD4 cells after COVID-19. Sequencing in the ViraFEST assay came after antigen-specific CD4+ T cells had been expanded with viral peptide pools, which were used to stimulate PBMC. Researchers isolated CD4+ T cells once less than 13 days of culture had elapsed. Infection dated between March and December 2020, before the Alpha, Beta and Delta variants reached the United States. For these receptors, no antigen is known. Libraries were prepared by immunoSEQ multiplex PCR; TCRdb keeps only in-frame clonotypes and omits some of them. The table has tens of thousands of clones, approximately 72% seen once. Sequenced here: CD4+ T cells from PBMCs cultured with HCoV-NL63 spike peptides, sampled before COVID-19 vaccination. These receptors were taken from a human donor who had a prior SARS-CoV-2 infection.

The chain combines TRBV4-1 with TRBJ2-3; 7 bases agree with TRBD2. Germline CDR1 and CDR2: MGHRA and YSYEKL. J gave up 2 bases and V 4 bases, and 6 bases lay outside the gene matches. The CDR3 has 15 residues. CDR3 in amino acids: CASSLRLADTDTQYF. CDR3 in DNA: TGCGCCAGCAGCCTTAGACTAGCCGACACAGATACGCAGTATTTT.

The chain carries TRBV6-5 and TRBJ1-1; 7 bases line up with TRBD1. This CDR3 contains 15 residues. The V and J ends lost 4 bases and 6 bases, in that order; junction bases with no gene match: 11. The germline V gene encodes CDR1 MNHEY and CDR2 SVGAGI. The CDR3 reads CASSSPQTGFAEAFF. CDR3 nucleotides: TGTGCCAGCAGTTCCCCCCAGACAGGGTTCGCTGAAGCTTTCTTT.

Relative to its sample, this clone is large. The chain employs TRBV11-3 and TRBJ1-6, with 7 bases that match TRBD1. This CDR3 region has 14 residues. In germline, CDR1 is SGHNT, CDR2 YENEEA. V shed 5 bases and J 8 bases; nucleotides not matched to a gene: 6. The CDR3 DNA is TGTGCCAGCAGCCCCCGGGACAGACATTCACCCCTCCACTTT. Translating it yields CASSPRDRHSPLHF.

V usage is TRBV5-4 and J usage is TRBJ2-1; a possible D gene is TRBD1 (6 bases). This CDR3 has 16 amino acids. The V gene's germline CDR1 is SGHNT and CDR2 YYREEE (reference sequence). V lost 5 bases and J lost 7, with 22 bases in between. The CDR3 region is CASRSGVDSEENEQFF. Written as DNA, the CDR3 is TGTGCCAGCAGGTCCGGGGTGGACAGTGAGGAAAATGAGCAGTTCTTC.

This clone has a handful of counts. The chain carries TRBV28 and TRBJ2-7; tentative D call: TRBD1 (7 bases). There are 15 residues in the CDR3. Germline values: CDR1 MDHEN, CDR2 SYDVKM. Between the trimmed V and J ends, which lost 6 bases and 3 bases, there was a span of 18 bases. CDR3 DNA sequence: TGTGCCAGCAGGCGAGGAGGGGGCCTTTACTACGAGCAGTACTTC. It yields the protein CASRRGGGLYYEQYF.

This clone was counted between two and nine times. The chain recombines TRBV15 with TRBJ2-5; TRBD2 agrees at 8 bases. From germline, CDR1 is LNHNV and CDR2 YYDKDF (reference sequence). CDR3 length: 17 amino acids. The ends lost 3 bases at V and 3 bases at J; junction bases unmatched: 12. The CDR3: CATSRFPAGEPKETQYF. DNA of the CDR3: TGTGCCACCAGCAGGTTCCCAGCGGGGGAACCGAAAGAGACCCAGTACTTC.

The genes are TRBV11-3 and TRBJ2-1, with 8 nucleotides matching TRBD1. CDR1 is SGHNT, CDR2 YENEEA, per germline. V shed 1 base and J 6 bases; nucleotides not matched to a gene: 2. The CDR3 extends over 14 amino acids. CDR3 protein: CASSLATGGNEQFF. For the CDR3, the DNA is TGTGCCAGCAGCTTAGCTACAGGGGGCAATGAGCAGTTCTTC.

This sequence joins TRBV11-3 and TRBJ2-7; a weak D match, TRBD2 (6 bases). The CDR3 totals 16 residues. The germline gives CDR1 SGHNT, CDR2 YENEEA. V dropped 5 bases and J dropped 2 bases, with 19 bases sitting between them. CDR3: CASSPRGASATYEQYF. The CDR3 nucleotides are TGTGCCAGCAGCCCGCGAGGGGCTAGCGCTACCTACGAGCAGTACTTC.